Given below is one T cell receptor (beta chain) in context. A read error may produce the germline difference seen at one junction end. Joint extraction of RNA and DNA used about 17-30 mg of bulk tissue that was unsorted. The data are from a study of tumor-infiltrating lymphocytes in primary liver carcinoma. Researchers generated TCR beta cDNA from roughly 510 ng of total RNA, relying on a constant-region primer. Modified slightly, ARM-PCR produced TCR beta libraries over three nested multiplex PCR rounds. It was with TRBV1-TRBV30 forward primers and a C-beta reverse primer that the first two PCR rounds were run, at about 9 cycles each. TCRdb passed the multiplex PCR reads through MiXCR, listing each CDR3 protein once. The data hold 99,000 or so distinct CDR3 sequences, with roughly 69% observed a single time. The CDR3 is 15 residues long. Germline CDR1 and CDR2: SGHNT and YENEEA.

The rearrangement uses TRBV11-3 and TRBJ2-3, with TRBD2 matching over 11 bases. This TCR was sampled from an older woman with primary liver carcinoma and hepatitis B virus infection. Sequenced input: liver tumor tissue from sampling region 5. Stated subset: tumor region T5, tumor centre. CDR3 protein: CASRPGLAGPDTQYF. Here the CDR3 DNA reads TGCGCCAGCAGGCCCGGACTAGCGGGCCCAGATACGCAGTATTTT. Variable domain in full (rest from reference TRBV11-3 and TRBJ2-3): EAGVVQSPRYKIIEKKQPVAFWCNPISGHNTLYWYLQNLGQGPELLIRYENEEAVDDSQLPKDRFSAERLKGVDSTLKIQPAELGDSAVYLCASRPGLAGPDTQYFGPGTRLTVL.